This T cell receptor beta chain was captured by sequencing in a study of PD-1 blockade in classical Hodgkin lymphoma. Findings and caveats of the study: Unlike CD8+ TCR diversity, which did not rise significantly by C4D1, CD4+ TCR diversity did. It was among complete responders that baseline diversity resembled that of newly diagnosed patients. Patients excluded were those beginning nivolumab under 1 year after ASCT.

Remarks on this clone: Its antigen is still unknown.

Assay: immunoSEQ multiplex PCR; the TCRdb copy retains only in-frame clones and omits some. The sample holds about 9,100 clones, around nine tenths seen once. Germline CDR1 reads KGHSH; CDR2 reads LQKENI. V dropped 4 bases and J dropped 6; count of bases not matched to a gene: 6. The CDR3 runs to 14 residues. Patients all relapsed after autologous stem cell transplantation, and there was variation in brentuximab vedotin exposure. The chain links TRBV18 to TRBJ1-5; TRBD1 aligns across 7 bases. This TCR derives from a human donor with classical Hodgkin lymphoma. Sequencing used peripheral blood mononuclear cells (PBMCs), obtained at baseline. The CDR3 region has the DNA TGTGCCAGCTCACTAGACAGGGTGAGTCAGCCCCAGCATTTT. It is translated as CASSLDRVSQPQHF.